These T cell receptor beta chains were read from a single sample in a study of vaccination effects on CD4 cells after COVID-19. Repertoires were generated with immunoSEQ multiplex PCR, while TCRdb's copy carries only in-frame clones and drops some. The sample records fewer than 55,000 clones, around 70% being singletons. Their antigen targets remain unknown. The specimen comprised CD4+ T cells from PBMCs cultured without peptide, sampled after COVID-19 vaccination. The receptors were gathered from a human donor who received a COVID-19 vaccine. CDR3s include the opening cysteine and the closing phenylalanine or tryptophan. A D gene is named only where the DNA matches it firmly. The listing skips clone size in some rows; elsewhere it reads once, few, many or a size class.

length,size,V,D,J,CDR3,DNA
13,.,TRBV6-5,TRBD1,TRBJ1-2,CASSRTGVGGYTF,TGTGCCAGCAGTCGTACAGGGGTAGGCGGCTACACCTTC
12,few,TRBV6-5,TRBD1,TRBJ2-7,CASSSGGDEQYF,TGTGCCAGCAGTTCAGGGGGCGACGAGCAGTACTTC
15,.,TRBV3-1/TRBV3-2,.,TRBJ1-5,CASSQTGILNQPQHF,TGTGCCAGCAGCCAAACAGGGATCCTCAATCAGCCCCAGCATTTT
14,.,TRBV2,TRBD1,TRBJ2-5,CASSPGQGKETQYF,TGTGCCAGCAGTCCAGGACAGGGGAAGGAGACCCAGTACTTC
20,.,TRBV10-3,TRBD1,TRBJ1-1,CAIGTRGTGPPSNKNTEAFF,TGTGCCATTGGCACCCGTGGGACAGGGCCCCCGTCGAATAAGAACACTGAAGCTTTCTTT
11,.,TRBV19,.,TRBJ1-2,CASRAGVSYTF,TGTGCCAGTAGAGCGGGGGTGAGCTACACCTTC
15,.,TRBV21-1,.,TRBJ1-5,CASSTEGNSNQPQHF,TGTGCCAGCAGCACCGAGGGGAATAGCAATCAGCCCCAGCATTTT
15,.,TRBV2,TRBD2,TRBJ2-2,CASGLAGEGTGELFF,TGTGCCAGCGGGCTAGCGGGAGAGGGCACCGGGGAGCTGTTTTTT
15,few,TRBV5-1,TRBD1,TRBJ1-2,CASSPTPGTGDGYTF,TGCGCCAGCAGCCCCACCCCCGGGACAGGGGATGGCTACACCTTC
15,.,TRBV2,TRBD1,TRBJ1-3,CASTYRGSSGNTIYF,TGTGCCAGCACCTACAGGGGGAGCTCTGGAAACACCATATATTTT
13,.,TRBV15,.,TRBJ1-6,CATSPQYNSPLHF,TGTGCCACCAGCCCACAGTATAATTCACCCCTCCACTTT
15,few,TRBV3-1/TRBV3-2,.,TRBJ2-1,CASSQVMSSYNEQFF,TGTGCCAGCAGCCAAGTTATGAGCTCCTACAATGAGCAGTTCTTC
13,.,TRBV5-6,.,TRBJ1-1,CASSLEDGRAAFF,TGTGCCAGCAGCTTGGAGGACGGTAGGGCAGCTTTCTTT
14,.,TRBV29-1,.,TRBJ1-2,CSVGYWGLSGGYTF,TGCAGCGTTGGTTACTGGGGACTATCTGGTGGCTACACCTTC
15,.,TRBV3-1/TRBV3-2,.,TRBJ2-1,CASSQAGSSYNEQFF,TGTGCCAGCAGCCAAGCGGGGAGCTCCTACAATGAGCAGTTCTTC